These 2 T cell receptor beta chains were sequenced from one sample in a study of OX40 agonist ivuxolimab in advanced cancers. Produced via immunoSEQ multiplex PCR; TCRdb's table is partial and in-frame only. Of roughly 59,000 clones detected, approximately 85% appear once; the ten largest clones hold approximately 5.4%. Sequences were derived from CD4+ or CD8+ T cells sorted from blood, sampled in a trial of the OX40 agonist ivuxolimab. Every receptor here comes from an adult with an advanced solid tumor such as melanoma, head and neck, liver or kidney cancer.

This chain links TRBV20-1 with TRBJ2-7; D call uncertain. V dropped 5 bases and J dropped 4 bases, with 9 bases sitting between them. Germline V gives CDR1 DFQATT, CDR2 SNEGSKA (reference sequence). CDR3 size: 11 residues. CDR3 DNA: TGCAGTGCTTACGACAAGTACGAGCAGTACTTC. Translated: CSAYDKYEQYF.

This clone is a singleton in its sample. This chain joins TRBV15 and TRBJ2-1, with a weak D call TRBD2 (6 bases). The germline V gene has CDR1 LNHNV and CDR2 YYDKDF (reference sequence). The CDR3 is 19 residues long. Between the trimmed V and J ends, which lost 0 bases and 3 bases, there was a span of 21 bases. The CDR3 is CATSREGAGTTPRYNEQFF. CDR3 bases: TGTGCCACCAGCAGAGAAGGGGCGGGAACAACCCCCCGCTACAATGAGCAGTTCTTC.